At least ten counts were recorded for the clone carrying this T cell receptor beta chain. These data are taken from a study of T cell repertoires in cytomegalovirus infection. For the study at large: Public TCR beta signatures indicated both CMV infection and matching HLA type.

TCRdb independently ran MiXCR on the reads; one entry per CDR3 protein. This table holds about 140,000 distinct CDR3 sequences, about 6.1% found once. This TCR derives from a human donor in good health (CMV status not recorded). Some clones in this sample may be carry-over from other donors' samples. The source material was PBMCs.

CDR3 nucleotide sequence: TGTGCCAGCTCCCGGCTGGAGCGGGGGGCCAGCACAGATACGCAGTATTTT. It encodes CASSRLERGASTDTQYF. The gene calls are TRBV3-1 and TRBJ2-3; TRBD2 matches 9 bases. This CDR3 has 17 residues. CDR1 and CDR2 (germline): LGHDT, YNNKEL (reference sequence). V gave up 8 bases and J gave up 0 bases; unmatched junction bases: 12.